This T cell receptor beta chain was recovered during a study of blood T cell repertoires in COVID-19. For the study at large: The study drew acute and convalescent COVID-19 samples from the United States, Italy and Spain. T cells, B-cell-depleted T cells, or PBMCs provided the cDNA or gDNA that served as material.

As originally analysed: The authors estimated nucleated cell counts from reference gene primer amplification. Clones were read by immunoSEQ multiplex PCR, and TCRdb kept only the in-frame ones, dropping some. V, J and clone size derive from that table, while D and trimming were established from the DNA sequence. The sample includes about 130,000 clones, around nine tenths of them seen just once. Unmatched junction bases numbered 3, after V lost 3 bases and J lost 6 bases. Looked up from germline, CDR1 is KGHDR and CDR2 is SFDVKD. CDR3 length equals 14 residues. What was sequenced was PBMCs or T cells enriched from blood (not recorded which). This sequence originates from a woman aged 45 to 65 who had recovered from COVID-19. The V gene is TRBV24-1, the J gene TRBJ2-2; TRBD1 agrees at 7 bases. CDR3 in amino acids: CATSDPTGAGELFF. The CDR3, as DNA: TGTGCCACCAGTGATCCCACAGGGGCCGGGGAGCTGTTTTTT.